These 21 T cell receptor beta chains were sequenced from one sample in a study of T cell responses to AZD1222 COVID-19 vaccine. Assay used: immunoSEQ multiplex PCR; TCRdb lists only in-frame clones, some missing. There are roughly 190,000 clones in the sample; approximately 91% occur only once, and approximately 0.98% lies in the top ten. The sample was peripheral blood, taken on day 0 of AZD1222 vaccination. The receptors derive from an adult in good health.

This clone was seen a single time. The chain couples TRBV6-5 to TRBJ1-5, with 8 bases identical to TRBD1. The CDR3 spans 13 residues. The junction had 2 bases not matched to a gene; V was cut back by 6 bases and J by 4 bases. The germline CDR1 and CDR2 sequences are MNHEY and SVGAGI. For the CDR3, the DNA is TGTGCCAGCAGAAGGACAGGGAATCAGCCCCAGCATTTT. This encodes CASRRTGNQPQHF.

The rearrangement joins TRBV5-1 to TRBJ2-5; no firm D call. In germline, CDR1 is SGHRS, CDR2 YFSETQ. Trimming cost V 0 bases and J 2 bases, with 8 bases left between them. This CDR3 has 14 amino acids. CDR3 nucleotide sequence: TGCGCCAGCAGCTTGGCAGATACTCAAGAGACCCAGTACTTC. This gives the protein CASSLADTQETQYF.

The chain carries TRBV1 and TRBJ2-1; the table's D call, TRBD2, has no DNA check behind it. TRBV1 counts as a pseudogene. The CDR3 contains 12 residues. This chain's CDR3 is CTRLADDNEQFF. In nucleotides, the CDR3 is TGCACCAGACTAGCAGATGACAATGAGCAGTTCTTC.

The CDR3 loop reads CASSTQTGGGYTF. DNA of the CDR3: TGTGCCAGCAGCACCCAAACGGGAGGTGGCTACACCTTC. The chain is built from TRBV7-9 and TRBJ1-2; D is ambiguous. Germline V gives CDR1 SEHNR, CDR2 FQNEAQ (reference sequence). V gave up 5 bases and J gave up 7 bases, with 14 bases separating them. This CDR3 is built from 13 residues.

This chain connects TRBV6-5 to TRBJ1-2, with D tentatively TRBD1 (6 bases). Trimming left V 7 bases short and J 8 bases short, with 14 bases between. CDR3 length: 12 amino acids. From germline, CDR1 is MNHEY and CDR2 SVGAGI. CDR3 in amino acids: CASKGGQGGYTF. The CDR3 nucleotides read TGTGCCAGCAAGGGGGGCCAGGGGGGCTACACCTTC.

The genes are TRBV3-1 (or the pseudogene TRBV3-2) and TRBJ2-3, with D perhaps TRBD2 (6 bases). The CDR3 sequence is 16 residues long. In germline, CDR1 is LGHDT, CDR2 YNNKEL (reference sequence). V was clipped by 4 bases and J by 2 bases, with 16 bases between them. The CDR3 coding sequence is TGTGCCAGCAGCCCCTCTCGCGGGGCCCCCACAGATACGCAGTATTTT. Residues: CASSPSRGAPTDTQYF.

The chain carries TRBV7-3 and TRBJ2-3; TRBD1 aligns across 8 bases. CDR1 is SGHTA, CDR2 FQGTGA, per germline. The junction had 3 bases not matched to a gene; V was cut back by 3 bases and J by 4 bases. This CDR3 spans 14 amino acids. DNA of the CDR3: TGTGCCAGCAGCTTCAGGGGGCGGTCAGATACGCAGTATTTT. It specifies CASSFRGRSDTQYF.

The chain uses TRBV4-2 and TRBJ1-4; D uncertain. With 1 base removed from V and 7 bases from J, the gap between germline ends came to 10 bases. Germline values: CDR1 LGHNA, CDR2 YNFKEQ. This CDR3 has 14 amino acids. The CDR3 loop reads CASSQGANGEKLFF. DNA for the CDR3: TGTGCCAGCAGCCAAGGGGCAAACGGTGAAAAACTGTTTTTT.

V usage is TRBV19 and J usage is TRBJ1-1; D possibly corresponds to TRBD1 (5 bases). From germline, CDR1 is LNHDA and CDR2 SQIVND (reference sequence). Trimming took off 6 bases at V and 0 bases at J, with 14 bases between the two ends. The CDR3 covers 15 residues. The CDR3 DNA follows: TGTGCCAGTAGAGGCAGGGACCACATGAACACTGAAGCTTTCTTT. Its protein is CASRGRDHMNTEAFF.

The J gene is TRBJ1-4, the V gene TRBV5-5; D remains unclear. Trimming cost V 1 base and J 11 bases, with 21 bases left between them. The germline gives CDR1 SGHKS, CDR2 YYEKEE (reference sequence). This CDR3 contains 16 residues. The CDR3 loop is CASSLISSGPLRKLFF. The CDR3 DNA follows: TGTGCCAGCAGCTTGATAAGTTCTGGGCCCCTAAGGAAACTGTTTTTT. The entire variable domain, with the rest obtained from reference TRBV5-5 and TRBJ1-4, is as follows: DAGVTQSPTHLIKTRGQQVTLRCSPISGHKSVSWYQQVLGQGPQFIFQYYEKEERGRGNFPDRFSARQFPNYSSELNVNALLLGDSALYLCASSLISSGPLRKLFFGSGTQLSVL.

V gene TRBV18 combines with J gene TRBJ1-4, with TRBD1 as a possible D gene (5 bases). Germline V CDR1 and CDR2: KGHSH, LQKENI. The CDR3 runs 13 residues. Deletions cut 0 bases from V and 7 bases from J, with 6 bases between. CDR3 bases: TGTGCCAGCTCACCACCGGGGGTTGAAAAACTGTTTTTT. This codes for CASSPPGVEKLFF.

V gene TRBV6-5 combines with J gene TRBJ1-2, with 9 nucleotides matching TRBD1. V shed 6 bases and J 4 bases; nucleotides not matched to a gene: 9. The CDR3 length is 15 residues. CDR1 MNHEY and CDR2 SVGAGI come from the germline V gene. The CDR3 loop is CASRQGQGPSYGYTF. CDR3 bases: TGTGCCAGCAGACAGGGACAGGGCCCCTCCTATGGCTACACCTTC.

A few counts support this clone. The chain is built from TRBV7-3 and TRBJ2-7, with 10 nucleotides matching TRBD1. Unmatched junction bases numbered 8, after V lost 4 bases and J lost 5 bases. The CDR3 length is 15 residues. The germline CDR1 and CDR2 sequences are SGHTA and FQGTGA. The CDR3 loop is CASSSPRDRGHEQYF. The CDR3 DNA sequence: TGTGCCAGCAGCTCACCCCGGGACAGGGGCCACGAGCAGTACTTC.

The chain joins TRBV7-8 to TRBJ2-5, with D unclear. CDR3 size: 13 residues. Germline CDR1 and CDR2: SGHVS and FQNEAQ. V was cut by 2 bases and J by 3 bases, with 7 bases left in between. In DNA form, the CDR3 reads TGTGCCAGCAGCTTAATTACAGAAGAGACCCAGTACTTC. Residues: CASSLITEETQYF.

The V gene is TRBV28, the J gene TRBJ2-7, with D perhaps matching TRBD2 (6 bases). CDR3 length equals 14 residues. Germline loops: CDR1 MDHEN, CDR2 SYDVKM. V was pared by 2 bases and J by 3 bases, with 11 bases between. In nucleotides, the CDR3 is TGTGCCAGCAGTTTACGGGACTCCCTCTACGAGCAGTACTTC. Translation gives CASSLRDSLYEQYF.

The chain is built from TRBV2 and TRBJ1-5; perhaps TRBD1 as D (5 bases). The germline V gene encodes CDR1 SNHLY and CDR2 FYNNEI. Trimming stripped 7 bases from V and 6 bases from J, with 16 bases between. This CDR3 has 14 amino acids. CDR3 region: CASTATGDPQPQHF. The CDR3 coding sequence is TGTGCCAGCACAGCAACGGGGGACCCTCAGCCCCAGCATTTT.

The J gene is TRBJ1-2, the V gene TRBV5-4, with 7 bases fitting TRBD1. Trimming removed 4 bases from V and 2 bases from J; junction bases left unmatched: 2. The CDR3 covers 13 residues. Germline CDR1 reads SGHNT; CDR2 reads YYREEE (reference sequence). This chain's CDR3 is CASSETGNYGYTF. DNA of the CDR3: TGTGCCAGCAGCGAGACAGGGAACTATGGCTACACCTTC.

The rearrangement joins TRBV5-1 to TRBJ2-1, with 13 positions matching TRBD2. Germline V gene data show CDR1 as SGHRS and CDR2 as YFSETQ. This CDR3 has 15 residues. The junction had 4 bases not matched to a gene; V was cut back by 4 bases and J by 6 bases. The CDR3 loop is CASSPLAGGANEQFF. CDR3 bases: TGCGCCAGCAGCCCACTAGCGGGAGGGGCCAATGAGCAGTTCTTC.

The chain combines TRBV6-5 with TRBJ1-2; D gene uncertain. V dropped 10 bases and J dropped 4 bases, with 7 bases sitting between them. The CDR3 spans 10 residues. In germline, CDR1 is MNHEY, CDR2 SVGAGI. The CDR3, as DNA: TGTGCCATCCGGATCTATGGCTACACCTTC. Its protein product is CAIRIYGYTF.

The rearrangement uses TRBV9 and TRBJ1-4; D perhaps matches TRBD1 (6 bases). Germline loops: CDR1 SGDLS, CDR2 YYNGEE. The ends were cut back, 3 bases at V and 4 bases at J, with 13 bases in the middle. The CDR3 sequence is 15 residues long. The CDR3 DNA reads TGTGCCAGCAGCGCGAACACAGGGATTAATGAAAAACTGTTTTTT. This translates into CASSANTGINEKLFF.

The chain uses TRBV7-8 and TRBJ1-1; TRBD1 matches at 8 bases. Trimming took 5 bases from V and 2 from J; bases not matched to a gene: 4. Looked up from germline, CDR1 is SGHVS and CDR2 is FQNEAQ. The CDR3 consists of 14 residues. CDR3 DNA sequence: TGTGCCAGCAGCCTGGGACAGGCCAACACTGAAGCTTTCTTT. It is translated as CASSLGQANTEAFF. Supplemented by reference TRBV7-8 and TRBJ1-1, the full variable domain reads GAGVSQSPRYKVAKRGQDVALRCDPISGHVSLFWYQQALGQGPEFLTYFQNEAQLDKSGLPSDRFFAERPEGSVSTLKIQRTQQEDSAVYLCASSLGQANTEAFFGQGTRLTVV.